The 14 T cell receptor beta chains reported below all come from one sample, sequenced in a study of blood T cell repertoires in COVID-19. Here immunoSEQ multiplex PCR was the method, and the copy in TCRdb shows in-frame clones only, minus some. The data show 130,000 to 150,000 clones, approximately 80% seen once. Input material: PBMCs or T cells enriched from blood (not recorded which). Receptors were obtained from a man aged 45 to 65 who had recovered from COVID-19.

V usage is TRBV6-4 and J usage is TRBJ1-6; 8 nucleotides agree with TRBD1. Trimming cost V 3 bases and J 10 bases; bases outside gene matches: 8. This CDR3 region has 15 residues. Germline loops: CDR1 MRHNA, CDR2 SNTAGT. The CDR3 DNA is TGTGCCAGCAGTGAGCGCGGACAGGGTTTGTCACCCCTCCACTTT. It codes for CASSERGQGLSPLHF.

This clone showed up just a few times. The chain couples TRBV4-3 to TRBJ1-1, with TRBD1 matching 7 bases. The CDR3 extends over 18 amino acids. Germline loops: CDR1 LGHNA, CDR2 YSLEER. With 2 bases clipped from V and 8 bases from J, the junction kept 20 bases outside the gene matches. CDR3 sequence (DNA): TGCGCCAGCAGCCAATTCCCACCGGGACAGCTCTTTAGAGGGGAAGCTTTCTTT. Residues: CASSQFPPGQLFRGEAFF.

The chain carries TRBV19 and TRBJ2-5; weak D call: TRBD2 (6 bases). Germline assignment: CDR1 LNHDA and CDR2 SQIVND (reference sequence). V was clipped by 2 bases and J by 1 base, with 11 bases between them. This CDR3 has 15 residues. CDR3 in DNA: TGTGCCAGTAGTATATTAGCAGCGGGCCAAGAGACCCAGTACTTC. Its translation: CASSILAAGQETQYF.

The chain employs TRBV7-2 and TRBJ2-7; 14 nucleotides match TRBD2. V shed 4 bases, J shed 0 bases, and the junction held 8 bases outside the gene matches. Germline V CDR1 and CDR2: SGHTA, FQGNSA. The CDR3 loop spans 18 amino acids. CDR3 residues: CASSWRTSGGPFSYEQYF. CDR3 DNA sequence: TGTGCCAGCAGCTGGAGGACTAGCGGGGGGCCATTCTCCTACGAGCAGTACTTC.

The V call is TRBV19, the J call TRBJ2-2; D is perhaps TRBD1 (6 bases). V lost 3 bases and J 3 bases, leaving 11 bases between the germline ends. This CDR3 contains 15 residues. From germline, CDR1 is LNHDA and CDR2 SQIVND (reference sequence). The CDR3 bases are TGTGCCAGTAGTATCCCAGGGGTGCACACCGGGGAGCTGTTTTTT. Its protein is CASSIPGVHTGELFF.

The CDR3 protein is CASSPTGTGSGNTIYF. The CDR3, as DNA: TGCGCCAGCAGCCCGACCGGGACAGGCTCTGGAAACACCATATATTTT. The V call is TRBV5-1, the J call TRBJ1-3; 8 bases agree with TRBD1. The germline V gene has CDR1 SGHRS and CDR2 YFSETQ. V was pared by 4 bases and J by 0 bases, with 6 bases of the junction left unmatched. The CDR3 totals 16 residues.

V and J are TRBV5-4 and TRBJ2-2; 9 nucleotides align to TRBD2. Germline V CDR1 and CDR2: SGHNT, YYREEE (reference sequence). The CDR3 consists of 14 residues. V lost 9 bases, J lost 1 base, and 4 bases stayed unmatched. CDR3 DNA sequence: TGTGCCACCCGGACTAGCGTGAACACCGGGGAGCTGTTTTTT. This gives the protein CATRTSVNTGELFF.

The gene calls are TRBV6-1 and TRBJ2-7; TRBD1 matches at 8 bases. The CDR3 sequence is 15 residues long. V shed 3 bases and J 4 bases; nucleotides not matched to a gene: 8. The germline V gene has CDR1 MNHNS and CDR2 SASEGT. The CDR3 here is CASSDTGGTGYEQYF. The CDR3, as DNA: TGTGCCAGCAGTGACACAGGGGGAACAGGTTACGAGCAGTACTTC.

The chain recombines TRBV6-6 with TRBJ2-3, with a weak D call TRBD2 (7 bases). The germline V and J ends were trimmed by 4 bases and 0 bases, with 14 bases remaining between them. The CDR3 covers 16 residues. Germline V gene sequence: CDR1 MNHNY, CDR2 SVGAGI (reference sequence). The DNA of the CDR3 is TGTGCCAGCAGTTTGGAGGGGGGGATAAGCACAGATACGCAGTATTTT. This gives the protein CASSLEGGISTDTQYF.

The gene calls are TRBV11-3 and TRBJ2-2; 8 bases match TRBD1. The CDR3 totals 16 residues. V lost 3 bases to trimming and J lost 1 base; unmatched junction nucleotides: 4. The germline CDR1 and CDR2 sequences are SGHNT and YENEEA. The CDR3: CASSFLGQGNTGELFF. CDR3 bases: TGTGCCAGCAGCTTCCTTGGACAGGGGAACACCGGGGAGCTGTTTTTT.

The J gene is TRBJ2-3, the V gene TRBV9, with D possibly being TRBD2 (5 bases). This CDR3 region has 16 residues. Germline CDR1 SGDLS, CDR2 YYNGEE. Trimming took 6 bases from V and 1 from J, leaving 18 bases between them. CDR3 amino acids: CASTANRLEGTDTQYF. The CDR3 nucleotides are TGTGCCAGCACCGCAAACCGTCTGGAGGGCACAGATACGCAGTATTTT.

The rearrangement links TRBV6-4 to TRBJ1-1; no reliable D call. The CDR3 has 10 residues. Germline assignment: CDR1 MRHNA and CDR2 SNTAGT. Trimming removed 7 bases at V and 8 bases at J, with 8 bases between. For the CDR3, the DNA is TGTGCCAGCATCTTGCAGGAAGCTTTCTTT. It translates to CASILQEAFF.

The chain carries TRBV5-6 and TRBJ2-1; 8 nucleotides match TRBD2. J was trimmed by 9 bases and V by 4 bases; bases with no gene match: 12. The CDR3 length is 15 residues. Germline V gene sequence: CDR1 SGHDT, CDR2 YYEEEE. CDR3 in amino acids: CASSGTWRGVSEQFF. The CDR3, as DNA: TGTGCCAGCAGCGGGACGTGGCGGGGGGTATCTGAGCAGTTCTTC.

The chain employs TRBV18 and TRBJ1-3; 7 bases agree with TRBD1. Germline V gives CDR1 KGHSH, CDR2 LQKENI. The CDR3 totals 17 residues. V was pared by 3 bases and J by 3 bases, with 11 bases of the junction left unmatched. In DNA form, the CDR3 reads TGTGCCAGCTCACCCACTGAACTGACAGGGCTTGGAAACACCATATATTTT. As protein: CASSPTELTGLGNTIYF.